This entry lists 30 T cell receptor beta chains sequenced from one sample in a study of high-grade serous ovarian cancer treatment subgroups. Sequencing was performed with immunoSEQ multiplex PCR; in TCRdb, only in-frame clones are kept and a portion is missing. The sample has tens of thousands of clones; around 80% are singletons. The tumor samples were collected prior to definitive surgery or chemotherapy. The specimen was tumor tissue. Receptors originate from a human donor with high-grade serous ovarian cancer.

The rearrangement links TRBV19 to TRBJ2-1; D not certain. V was clipped by 5 bases and J by 3 bases, with 5 bases between them. CDR3 length: 12 amino acids. Germline-derived CDR1 and CDR2 are LNHDA and SQIVND (reference sequence). CDR3 DNA: TGTGCCAGTAGTGAAGTCTACAATGAGCAGTTCTTC. Protein product: CASSEVYNEQFF.

The chain employs TRBV27 and TRBJ1-1; 7 bases line up with TRBD1. The CDR3 length is 16 residues. J lost 3 bases, V lost 5 bases, and 12 bases had no gene match. Germline V CDR1 and CDR2: MNHEY, SMNVEV (reference sequence). This chain's CDR3 is CASSSRQGSRYTEAFF. The CDR3 DNA reads TGTGCCAGCAGTAGCAGACAGGGTAGTCGGTACACTGAAGCTTTCTTT.

J is TRBJ2-7 and V is TRBV28; D perhaps matches TRBD1 (5 bases). Germline assignment: CDR1 MDHEN and CDR2 SYDVKM. With 7 bases removed from V and 0 bases from J, the gap between germline ends came to 10 bases. This CDR3 region has 13 residues. CDR3: CASTTDTSYEQYF. The CDR3 nucleotides are TGTGCCAGCACCACGGACACCTCCTACGAGCAGTACTTC.

The chain joins TRBV27 to TRBJ1-1; tentative D call: TRBD1 (6 bases). This CDR3 contains 13 residues. Deletions cut 7 bases from V and 8 bases from J, with 17 bases between. Germline V lookup: CDR1 MNHEY, CDR2 SMNVEV (reference sequence). CDR3 sequence: CASTSDRRGEAFF. The CDR3, as DNA: TGTGCCAGCACCTCGGACAGAAGGGGAGAAGCTTTCTTT.

The V gene is TRBV7-8, the J gene TRBJ1-5; D unresolved. The CDR3 sequence is 14 residues long. Per germline, CDR1 SGHVS and CDR2 FQNEAQ. The germline V and J ends were trimmed by 5 bases and 1 base, with 9 bases remaining between them. The CDR3 nucleotides read TGTGCCAGCAGCCCCCGAGTGAGCAATCAGCCCCAGCATTTT. Translated: CASSPRVSNQPQHF.

The J gene is TRBJ1-5, the V gene TRBV28; D may be TRBD1 (5 bases). The V and J ends lost 6 bases and 2 bases respectively, with 20 bases between them. Germline-derived CDR1 and CDR2 are MDHEN and SYDVKM. This CDR3 is 17 amino acids long. CDR3: CASRLPGTKRRNQPQHF. CDR3 nucleotide sequence: TGTGCCAGCAGGCTTCCCGGGACGAAGAGACGCAATCAGCCCCAGCATTTT.

J is TRBJ1-2 and V is TRBV2; 7 positions agree with TRBD1. The CDR3 is 14 amino acids. Germline CDR1 SNHLY, CDR2 FYNNEI. The V gene end was trimmed by 5 bases and the J gene end by 7 bases; junction bases not matched to a gene: 10. CDR3 coding DNA: TGTGCCAGCAGTTCGGACCGACAGGGAGGTGGCTACACCTTC. It encodes CASSSDRQGGGYTF.

This clone has more than one count but fewer than ten. The J gene is TRBJ1-1, the V gene TRBV30; D is ambiguous. The ends were cut back, 1 base at V and 11 bases at J, with 14 bases in the middle. Germline V gene sequence: CDR1 GTSNPN, CDR2 SVGIG (reference sequence). The length of the CDR3 is 12 residues. The CDR3 DNA reads TGTGCCTGGAGTGCTGGACGGCTCGGGGCTTTCTTT. Protein product: CAWSAGRLGAFF.

The gene calls are TRBV10-1 and TRBJ2-2; no clear D gene. Trimming removed 3 bases at V and 1 base at J, with 6 bases between. The CDR3 has 14 amino acids. Germline V CDR1 and CDR2: WNHNN, SYGVQD (reference sequence). This CDR3 reads CASSDSGNTGELFF. The DNA of the CDR3 is TGCGCCAGCAGTGATTCAGGGAACACCGGGGAGCTGTTTTTT.

The chain has TRBV19 and TRBJ1-5; D is possibly TRBD1 (5 bases). Germline lookup yields CDR1 LNHDA and CDR2 SQIVND (reference sequence). The CDR3 length is 16 residues. V was clipped by 4 bases and J by 0 bases, with 13 bases between them. CDR3 sequence (DNA): TGTGCCAGTAGTAATAACAGGTACTATAGCAATCAGCCCCAGCATTTT. It yields the protein CASSNNRYYSNQPQHF. Using reference TRBV19 and TRBJ1-5 for the parts outside the CDR3, the full variable domain is DGGITQSPKYLFRKEGQNVTLSCEQNLNHDAMYWYRQDPGQGLRLIYYSQIVNDFQKGDIAEGYSVSREKKESFPLTVTSAQKNPTAFYLCASSNNRYYSNQPQHFGDGTRLSIL.

The V call is TRBV4-1, the J call TRBJ2-5; D unclear. V was clipped by 2 bases and J by 3 bases, with 10 bases between them. Germline V gene data show CDR1 as MGHRA and CDR2 as YSYEKL. The CDR3 contains 14 residues. CDR3 DNA sequence: TGCGCCAGCAGCCAATACGCGTTGGAAGAGACCCAGTACTTC. Translating gives CASSQYALEETQYF.

This chain joins TRBV7-9 and TRBJ2-4, with TRBD1 matching 9 bases. This CDR3 comprises 14 residues. Per the germline V gene, CDR1 is SEHNR and CDR2 is FQNEAQ (reference sequence). The trim removed 5 bases at V and 7 bases at J, leaving 6 bases unmatched. CDR3 loop: CASSPTGGENIQYF. The CDR3 nucleotides are TGTGCCAGCAGCCCCACAGGGGGCGAGAACATTCAGTACTTC.

V is TRBV20-1 and J is TRBJ1-1; weak D call: TRBD1 (5 bases). Germline CDR1 and CDR2: DFQATT and SNEGSKA (reference sequence). The ends were cut back, 7 bases at V and 11 bases at J, with 17 bases in the middle. CDR3 size: 11 residues. CDR3 DNA: TGCAGTGTCCCGGTCAGGGCGGACGCTTTCTTT. Translating gives CSVPVRADAFF.

This CDR3 reads CAIRGEAGELFF. CDR3 coding DNA: TGTGCCATCCGGGGGGAGGCCGGGGAGCTGTTTTTT. This chain joins TRBV10-3 and TRBJ2-2; 7 nucleotides line up with TRBD2. The length of the CDR3 is 12 residues. V gave up 8 bases and J gave up 6 bases; unmatched junction bases: 3. Germline V gives CDR1 ENHRY, CDR2 SYGVKD.

This clone has only one observation. The chain joins TRBV19 to TRBJ1-1, with 7 bases aligning to TRBD1. Germline CDR1 reads LNHDA; CDR2 reads SQIVND (reference sequence). Trimming at V came to 3 bases and at J to 0 bases, leaving 7 bases not matched to a gene. This CDR3 comprises 16 residues. The CDR3 DNA reads TGTGCCAGTAGTATGATCAGGGGGGAGATGAACACTGAAGCTTTCTTT. Translated, it gives CASSMIRGEMNTEAFF.

The V gene is TRBV5-6, the J gene TRBJ2-1; no clear D gene. With 0 bases removed from V and 2 bases from J, the gap between germline ends came to 9 bases. Germline values: CDR1 SGHDT, CDR2 YYEEEE. This CDR3 is built from 15 residues. CDR3 region: CASSLGGKTYNEQFF. The CDR3 nucleotides read TGTGCCAGCAGCTTGGGGGGAAAGACCTACAATGAGCAGTTCTTC.

V and J are TRBV5-1 and TRBJ2-2; 8 bases fit TRBD2. The CDR3 loop spans 22 amino acids. Germline V CDR1 and CDR2: SGHRS, YFSETQ. V gave up 2 bases and J gave up 4 bases; unmatched junction bases: 25. CDR3 bases: TGCGCCAGCAGCTTCGGGGTCCGCCGGGACCCTCGGACTAGCTTTGGCACCGGGGAGCTGTTTTTT. Translating gives CASSFGVRRDPRTSFGTGELFF.

This sequence joins TRBV27 and TRBJ2-1; the match to TRBD2 covers 7 bases. The trim removed 0 bases at V and 2 bases at J, leaving 7 bases unmatched. The CDR3 is made up of 17 amino acids. The germline CDR1 and CDR2 sequences are MNHEY and SMNVEV (reference sequence). CDR3 sequence: CASSLSSASGAYNEQFF. The CDR3 nucleotides read TGTGCCAGCAGTTTATCGAGTGCTAGCGGAGCCTACAATGAGCAGTTCTTC.

This clone occurred a few times. The chain uses TRBV4-2 and TRBJ1-1; TRBD1 aligns across 8 bases. This CDR3 comprises 14 residues. With V trimmed by 4 bases and J by 5 bases, 6 bases remained unmatched. CDR1 LGHNA and CDR2 YNFKEQ come from the germline V gene. The chain's CDR3 is CASSRTQGGTEAFF. As DNA, the CDR3 is TGTGCCAGCAGCCGCACACAGGGGGGAACTGAAGCTTTCTTT.

The gene calls are TRBV19 and TRBJ2-3, with D unresolved. Deletions cut 5 bases from V and 1 base from J, with 19 bases between. CDR1 LNHDA and CDR2 SQIVND come from the germline V gene (reference sequence). This CDR3 is built from 17 residues. CDR3 protein: CASSPRGSILGTDTQYF. CDR3 coding DNA: TGTGCCAGTAGTCCCCGAGGCAGCATCTTAGGCACAGATACGCAGTATTTT.

This clone occurred a few times. This chain connects TRBV29-1 to TRBJ2-5, with a possible D match to TRBD2 (5 bases). V lost 4 bases to trimming and J lost 5 bases, with 11 bases between them. The CDR3 is made up of 12 amino acids. Germline CDR1 is SQVTM and CDR2 is ANQGSEA. As DNA, the CDR3 is TGCAGCGTTGTGTCCGAGGGCGAGACCCAGTACTTC. It codes for CSVVSEGETQYF.

This chain links TRBV13 with TRBJ1-2; D unresolved. From germline, CDR1 is PRHDT and CDR2 FYEKMQ (reference sequence). Between the trimmed V and J ends, which lost 4 bases and 6 bases, there was a span of 12 bases. The CDR3 covers 13 residues. In nucleotides, the CDR3 is TGTGCCAGCAGCTCTGGACGGTTTGATGGCTACACCTTC. As protein: CASSSGRFDGYTF.

The chain combines TRBV2 with TRBJ2-2, with 8 positions matching TRBD2. Germline V lookup: CDR1 SNHLY, CDR2 FYNNEI. There are 15 residues in the CDR3. Unmatched junction bases numbered 8, after V lost 6 bases and J lost 5 bases. This CDR3 reads CASRDERGLTGELFF. In DNA, the CDR3 is TGTGCCAGCAGGGACGAGCGGGGGCTAACCGGGGAGCTGTTTTTT.

The genes are TRBV4-2 and TRBJ2-1; 8 nucleotides line up with TRBD2. The germline CDR1 and CDR2 sequences are LGHNA and YNFKEQ. The CDR3 sequence is 15 residues long. V lost 4 bases, J lost 8 bases, and 10 bases stayed unmatched. The CDR3 DNA follows: TGTGCCAGCAGCCGTCGGAGCGGGAGCGGCGATGAGCAGTTCTTC. Residues: CASSRRSGSGDEQFF.

The rearrangement joins TRBV18 to TRBJ1-3; D is uncertain. Between the trimmed V and J ends, which lost 6 bases and 0 bases, there was a span of 6 bases. Germline lookup yields CDR1 KGHSH and CDR2 LQKENI. The CDR3 is 13 amino acids. The CDR3 DNA follows: TGTGCCAGCTCGTCCCGCTCTGGAAACACCATATATTTT. As protein: CASSSRSGNTIYF.

J is TRBJ1-3 and V is TRBV6-6, with 8 bases identical to TRBD1. The CDR3 is made up of 14 amino acids. Germline-derived CDR1 and CDR2 are MNHNY and SVGAGI (reference sequence). The J segment lost 3 bases and the V segment lost 6 bases, leaving 4 bases of the junction unmatched. The DNA for the CDR3 is TGTGCCAGCAGCCAGGGGGCGCTTGGAAACACCATATATTTT. Its protein product is CASSQGALGNTIYF.

In regard to this clone: The same CDR3 also results from other DNA sequences found in this sample. The V gene is TRBV7-9, the J gene TRBJ1-3, with a tentative D call TRBD1 (5 bases). CDR1 is SEHNR and CDR2 is FQNEAQ in the germline V gene (reference sequence). The CDR3 loop spans 12 amino acids. Trimming shortened V by 3 bases and J by 7 bases, and 7 bases separated the two germline ends. The CDR3: CASSFGGNTIYF. Here the CDR3 DNA reads TGTGCCAGCAGCTTTGGGGGGAACACCATATATTTT.

The V and J genes are TRBV27 and TRBJ2-7; 13 nucleotides line up with TRBD2. CDR3 length: 13 residues. The V and J ends lost 5 bases and 12 bases, in that order; junction bases with no gene match: 7. The V gene's germline CDR1 is MNHEY and CDR2 SMNVEV (reference sequence). The CDR3 protein is CASSRSGLAGAYF. The CDR3 DNA follows: TGTGCCAGCAGTCGCTCCGGACTAGCGGGAGCGTACTTC.

V usage is TRBV18 and J usage is TRBJ2-3; TRBD2 matches at 9 bases. Unmatched junction bases numbered 18, after V lost 5 bases and J lost 3 bases. The CDR3 length is 19 residues. Germline assignment: CDR1 KGHSH and CDR2 LQKENI. The CDR3 sequence: CASSRIAGGPTSQTDTQYF. The CDR3 bases are TGTGCCAGCTCAAGGATCGCGGGAGGGCCTACATCGCAAACAGATACGCAGTATTTT. The whole variable domain, filled in from reference TRBV18 and TRBJ2-3, reads NAGVMQNPRHLVRRRGQEARLRCSPMKGHSHVYWYRQLPEEGLKFMVYLQKENIIDESGMPKERFSAEFPKEGPSILRIQQVVRGDSAAYFCASSRIAGGPTSQTDTQYFGPGTRLTVL.

The chain links TRBV28 to TRBJ1-5; TRBD1 aligns across 11 bases. The germline gives CDR1 MDHEN, CDR2 SYDVKM. This CDR3 is built from 14 residues. V lost 5 bases and J lost 7; bases outside the gene matches: 4. Written as DNA, the CDR3 is TGTGCCAGCAGTCGGACAGGGGGCCTGCAGCCCCAGCATTTT. This gives the protein CASSRTGGLQPQHF.